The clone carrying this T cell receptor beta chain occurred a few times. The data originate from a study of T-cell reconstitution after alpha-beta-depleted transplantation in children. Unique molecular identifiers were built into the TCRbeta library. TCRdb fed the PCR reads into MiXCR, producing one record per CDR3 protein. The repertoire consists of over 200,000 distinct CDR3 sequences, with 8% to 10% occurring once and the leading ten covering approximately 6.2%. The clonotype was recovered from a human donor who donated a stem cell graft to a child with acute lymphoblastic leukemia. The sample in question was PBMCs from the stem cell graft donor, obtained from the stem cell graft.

CDR3: CASSFRGPSTEAFF. The CDR3 nucleotides read TGTGCCAGCAGCTTCCGGGGCCCCAGCACTGAAGCTTTCTTT. The chain has TRBV11-2 and TRBJ1-1, with a weak D call TRBD1 (5 bases). From germline, CDR1 is SGHAT and CDR2 FQNNGV. The CDR3 length is 14 residues. Trimming shortened V by 3 bases and J by 4 bases, and 12 bases separated the two germline ends.